The rows below give T cell receptor beta chains drawn from one sample of a study of T cell repertoires in cytomegalovirus infection. TCRdb recomputed calls from the reads with MiXCR, one row per CDR3 protein. Of hundreds of thousands of distinct CDR3 sequences in the sample, roughly a quarter were seen once. The sample was CD8+ T cells from PBMCs. All receptors derive from a human donor in good health (CMV status not recorded). Some clones in this sample may be carry-over from other donors' samples. The CDR3 runs from the conserved cysteine through the conserved F or W. The D gene is left open where the match is weak. A clone size is listed for some rows: how often the clone was seen (once, few, many), or a class if it is expanded.

TRBV4-1	TRBD2	TRBJ2-1	few	TGCGCCAGCAGCCAAGTACAAGCGGGGTTATTGAATGAGCAGTTCTTC	CASSQVQAGLLNEQFF
TRBV29-1	TRBD1	TRBJ1-1	few	TGCAGCGTTTGGGGACTCGACAGGGAGGTTAACACTGAAGCTTTCTTT	CSVWGLDREVNTEAFF
TRBV29-1	TRBD2	TRBJ2-1	few	TGCAGCGTTGAAGGGACTAGCGGCTTGAAGTTCTTC	CSVEGTSGLKFF
TRBV14	TRBD2	TRBJ2-3	.	TGTGCCAGCAGCCTTATAGCGGGGGGACCCACAGATACGCAGTATTTT	CASSLIAGGPTDTQYF
TRBV6-1	.	TRBJ1-1	many	TGTGCCAGCAGTGAAGGACAGAACACTGAAGCTTTCTTT	CASSEGQNTEAFF
TRBV6-1	.	TRBJ2-2	many	TGTGCCAGCAGTCCTACACCCGGGAACACCGGGGAGCTGTTTTTT	CASSPTPGNTGELFF
TRBV29-1	.	TRBJ1-2	.	TGCAGCGTTGTCCTCACATCCGGGGGGGACGATGGCTATGGCTACACCTTC	CSVVLTSGGDDGYGYTF
TRBV29-1	.	TRBJ2-1	.	TGCAGCGCCCTTGCGATATACAATGAGCAGTTCTTC	CSALAIYNEQFF
TRBV7-4	TRBD1	TRBJ1-1	few	TGTGCCAGCAGCTCAAGACAGGGGGCGAGGAACACTGAAGCTTTCTTT	CASSSRQGARNTEAFF
TRBV2	TRBD2	TRBJ2-1	.	TGTGCCAGCAGTTTCGTAGCGGGGGGGTTCTACAATGAGCAGTTCTTC	CASSFVAGGFYNEQFF
TRBV6-5	.	TRBJ2-1	.	TGTGCCAGCAGTTATCAAGGACTGAACAATGAGCAGTTCTTC	CASSYQGLNNEQFF
TRBV10-2	TRBD2	TRBJ2-3	.	TGCGCCAGCAGTTCCTGGACTAGCGGGGATTGGGATACGCAGTATTTT	CASSSWTSGDWDTQYF
TRBV7-6	.	TRBJ2-3	many	TGTGCCAGCAGCCCTGACGTCATTCCTAGCACAGATACGCAGTATTTT	CASSPDVIPSTDTQYF
TRBV20-1	.	TRBJ2-1	.	TGCAGTGCTCCAAGCCCCTCCAATGAGCAGTTCTTC	CSAPSPSNEQFF
TRBV18	.	TRBJ1-5	few	TGTGCCAGCTCACCTCGGTGGGGGGTCAATCAGCCCCAGCATTTT	CASSPRWGVNQPQHF
TRBV20-1	.	TRBJ1-5	few	TGCAGTGCCCTAGATGAGGGGTTAAGAAGCAATCAGCCCCAGCATTTT	CSALDEGLRSNQPQHF
TRBV7-2	.	TRBJ1-1	many	TGTGCCAGCAGCTTCAGGGGTACGGGCACTGAAGCTTTCTTT	CASSFRGTGTEAFF
TRBV29-1	TRBD1	TRBJ2-1	.	TGCAGCGTTCAACCACAGGGGGCATTGGGCAATGAGCAGTTCTTC	CSVQPQGALGNEQFF
TRBV19	.	TRBJ1-3	.	TGTGCCAGTAGTATTGAGTGGGAAGGAAACACCATATATTTT	CASSIEWEGNTIYF
TRBV6-1	.	TRBJ2-1	.	TGTGCCAGCATAACCAAGCCAGGGTACAATGAGCAGTTCTTC	CASITKPGYNEQFF
TRBV7-9	TRBD1	TRBJ1-5	many	TGTGCCAGCACCATCGGGACAGGGCCTGAGCGGCGCAATCAGCCCCAGCATTTT	CASTIGTGPERRNQPQHF
TRBV12-3/TRBV12-4	.	TRBJ2-5	.	TGTGCCAGCAGTTTATCGGCCGAGACAGAGACCCAGTACTTC	CASSLSAETETQYF
TRBV29-1	.	TRBJ1-2	few	TGCAGCGTTTTGAGTCCTAACTATGGCTACACCTTC	CSVLSPNYGYTF
TRBV6-1	.	TRBJ2-7	once	TGTGCCAGCAGTGACCACAGGGACCCCTACGAGCAGTACTTC	CASSDHRDPYEQYF
TRBV7-9	.	TRBJ2-7	.	TGTGCCAGCAGCTCGCCACTGACCTCCTACGAGCAGTACTTC	CASSSPLTSYEQYF
TRBV7-6	.	TRBJ2-3	many	TGTGCCAGCAAAATGGGGGGCGCGACAGATACGCAGTATTTT	CASKMGGATDTQYF
TRBV7-9	TRBD2	TRBJ2-5	many	TGTGCCAGCAGCGCCCAGACTGGCGGGAGATCTCAAGAGACCCAGTACTTC	CASSAQTGGRSQETQYF
TRBV11-3	.	TRBJ2-1	few	TGTGCCAGCAGCTTAGATGGACAGAACAATGAGCAGTTCTTC	CASSLDGQNNEQFF
TRBV20-1	.	TRBJ2-5	.	TGCAGTGCTAGAGATGAAAGTCCGGGACTTGACTGGGAGACCCAGTACTTC	CSARDESPGLDWETQYF
TRBV9	TRBD2	TRBJ2-2	.	TGTGCCAGCAGCGTAGGGGGTAGCGGGGGGACCTACACCGGGGAGCTGTTTTTT	CASSVGGSGGTYTGELFF
TRBV7-6	TRBD1	TRBJ1-5	many	TGTGCCAGCAGCTTTACAGGGGGCGGTCAGCCCCAGCATTTT	CASSFTGGGQPQHF
TRBV19	TRBD1	TRBJ2-7	many	TGTGCCAGTAGTGTGCAGGGGGATGCCTACGAGCAGTACTTC	CASSVQGDAYEQYF
TRBV12-3/TRBV12-4	.	TRBJ2-1	many	TGTGCCAGCAGTCCGGCAAGTTCCAGCGGGCTAAACCAGTTCTTC	CASSPASSSGLNQFF
TRBV7-6	.	TRBJ2-4	many	TGTGCCAGCAGCTTAGGGGGAGGGGGTTCCATTCAGTACTTC	CASSLGGGGSIQYF
TRBV15	TRBD1	TRBJ2-7	few	TGTGCCACCAACCCGACAGGGGACCACGAGCAGTACTTC	CATNPTGDHEQYF
TRBV20-1	.	TRBJ2-7	.	TGCAGTGCTAGACCCTGGGCGGGGCAGGACCCCCTCGAGCAGTACTTC	CSARPWAGQDPLEQYF
TRBV7-9	TRBD2	TRBJ2-5	few	TGTGCCAGCAGCGCCGGACTAGCGGGGTACCAAGAGACCCAGTACTTC	CASSAGLAGYQETQYF
TRBV4-2	.	TRBJ1-1	.	TGTGCCAGCAGTTCACAGACCCAAGCTTTCTTT	CASSSQTQAFF
TRBV29-1	.	TRBJ2-2	.	TGCAGCGTTGAGAACAGGCTAATTGACGGGGAGCTGTTTTTT	CSVENRLIDGELFF
TRBV9	.	TRBJ2-1	few	TGTGCCAGCAGCGTAGTTTACAGGGATGGTGAGCAGTTCTTC	CASSVVYRDGEQFF